This passage covers 25 T cell receptor beta chains from one sample sequenced in a study of T cells after yellow fever vaccination. Each CDR3 protein is one row after TCRdb ran MiXCR on the 5' RACE reads. The repertoire holds 80,000 to 100,000 distinct CDR3 sequences, with about 8.2% as singletons. The material sequenced was CD8+ T cells not binding an NS4B(214-222) dextramer, sorted from PBMCs, taken roughly 15 days after the first yellow fever vaccination. The receptor source for this set is a man aged 18-30 years who received the YFV17D yellow fever vaccine.

The V call is TRBV23-1, the J call TRBJ2-7, with D perhaps TRBD2 (5 bases). TRBV23-1 is identified as an open reading frame with a role that is uncertain. The V and J ends lost 10 bases and 0 bases respectively, with 16 bases between them. The CDR3 is 14 amino acids. Here the CDR3 DNA reads TGCGCCACCCCGTCGGGATCGAGCTCCTACGAGCAGTACGTC. It is translated as CATPSGSSSYEQYV.

The sample holds many counts of this clonotype. This rearrangement joins TRBV10-3 to TRBJ2-7; 10 bases map to TRBD2. The CDR3 length is 20 residues. After removal of 2 bases from V and 1 base from J, the junction contained 17 bases not matched to a gene. The V gene's germline CDR1 is ENHRY and CDR2 SYGVKD. The CDR3 protein is CAISEPSRSQRGGISYEQYF. The CDR3 DNA follows: TGTGCCATCAGTGAGCCGTCTAGGTCCCAGCGGGGGGGCATTTCCTACGAGCAGTACTTC.

CDR3 sequence (DNA): TGTGCCAGCAGCTTGAGGGGGGGCCGGAAAGATACGCAGTATTTT. Translated: CASSLRGGRKDTQYF. This chain links TRBV5-4 with TRBJ2-3; weak D call: TRBD2 (7 bases). CDR1 and CDR2 from the germline V gene are SGHNT and YYREEE (reference sequence). This CDR3 has 15 amino acids. V lost 1 base and J 5 bases, leaving 14 bases between the germline ends.

This rearrangement joins TRBV29-1 to TRBJ1-1; D is ambiguous. The CDR3 is made up of 11 amino acids. V lost 0 bases and J lost 8, with 7 bases in between. The germline V gene encodes CDR1 SQVTM and CDR2 ANQGSEA. DNA for the CDR3: TGCAGCGTTGAAGATTCGGGGGAAGCTTTCTTT. It codes for CSVEDSGEAFF. Combining the CDR3 with reference TRBV29-1 and TRBJ1-1 gives the whole variable domain SAVISQKPSRDICQRGTSLTIQCQVDSQVTMMFWYRQQPGQSLTLIATANQGSEATYESGFVIDKFPISRPNLTFSTLTVSNMSPEDSSIYLCSVEDSGEAFFGQGTRLTVV.

The J gene is TRBJ1-1, the V gene TRBV15; D is unresolved. The V gene's germline CDR1 is LNHNV and CDR2 YYDKDF (reference sequence). V lost 5 bases and J lost 1, with 5 bases in between. This CDR3 spans 12 amino acids. The CDR3 reads CATSGWNTEAFF. DNA for the CDR3: TGTGCCACCAGCGGTTGGAACACTGAAGCTTTCTTT.

Only a few counts were recorded for this clonotype. The genes are TRBV12-2 and TRBJ1-2; the table's D gene call, TRBD1, was not cross checked with the DNA. TRBV12-2 is a pseudogene locus. CDR3 length: 19 residues. The CDR3 spells CASRGYRTGQVVGYYGYTF. The CDR3 bases are TGTGCAAGTCGCGGGTATCGGACAGGGCAAGTAGTCGGATACTATGGCTACACCTTC.

The count of this clonotype is one. This chain links TRBV7-9 with TRBJ2-2; D not certain. Germline lookup yields CDR1 SEHNR and CDR2 FQNEAQ (reference sequence). The CDR3 is made up of 14 amino acids. The V end was cut by 3 bases, the J end by 2 bases, with 7 bases between. The CDR3 protein is CASSFGSNTGELFF. The CDR3, as DNA: TGTGCCAGCAGCTTCGGCTCTAACACCGGGGAGCTGTTTTTT.

This clonotype rates as medium-sized (0.01 to 0.1%). The chain is built from TRBV28 and TRBJ1-3; D possibly corresponds to TRBD1 (5 bases). V gave up 5 bases and J gave up 2 bases, with 19 bases separating them. CDR1 is MDHEN and CDR2 is SYDVKM in the germline V gene. The length of the CDR3 is 17 residues. CDR3 coding DNA: TGTGCCAGCAGTCCCCGCTTCTATCAAGGGGCTGGAAACACCATATATTTT. Protein product: CASSPRFYQGAGNTIYF.

This clonotype turned up a few times. J is TRBJ2-1 and V is TRBV5-6; 8 nucleotides agree with TRBD2. CDR1 SGHDT and CDR2 YYEEEE come from the germline V gene. The J segment lost 7 bases and the V segment lost 0 bases, leaving 6 bases of the junction unmatched. The CDR3 is 15 amino acids. CDR3 nucleotides: TGTGCCAGCAGCTTGGCGGGGGGGCCTATGAATGAGCAGTTCTTC. This codes for CASSLAGGPMNEQFF.

This clonotype was detected a few times. V gene TRBV18 combines with J gene TRBJ2-2; D possibly corresponds to TRBD2 (6 bases). CDR3 length: 16 residues. V was cut by 1 base and J by 5 bases, with 14 bases left in between. The germline V gene has CDR1 KGHSH and CDR2 LQKENI. CDR3 nucleotides: TGTGCCAGCTCACCACGTCTCAGGGAGGAAACCGGGGAGCTGTTTTTT. As protein: CASSPRLREETGELFF. Using reference TRBV18 and TRBJ2-2 for the parts outside the CDR3, the full variable domain is NAGVMQNPRHLVRRRGQEARLRCSPMKGHSHVYWYRQLPEEGLKFMVYLQKENIIDESGMPKERFSAEFPKEGPSILRIQQVVRGDSAAYFCASSPRLREETGELFFGEGSRLTVL.

This clonotype was seen more than once but under ten times. The V call is TRBV7-8, the J call TRBJ2-5; D may match TRBD1 or TRBD2 (6 bases each). With 1 base removed from V and 5 bases from J, the gap between germline ends came to 11 bases. The CDR3 covers 14 residues. Germline CDR1 reads SGHVS; CDR2 reads FQNEAQ. The chain's CDR3 is CASSLGWRGETQYF. The CDR3 nucleotides are TGTGCCAGCAGCTTAGGGTGGAGGGGGGAGACCCAGTACTTC.

This clonotype was seen only a few times. This sequence joins TRBV5-1 and TRBJ2-7, with a weak D call TRBD2 (6 bases). CDR1 and CDR2 (germline): SGHRS, YFSETQ. The V and J ends lost 1 base and 1 base respectively, with 15 bases between them. The CDR3 sequence is 16 residues long. The CDR3 DNA sequence: TGCGCCAGCAGCTTGCGCCTGGGACTGGGATCCTACGAGCAGTACTTC. Its protein product is CASSLRLGLGSYEQYF.

The chain joins TRBV4-1 to TRBJ1-1; D not certain. The V end was cut by 1 base, the J end by 5 bases, with 8 bases between. CDR3 length equals 13 residues. Germline CDR1 MGHRA, CDR2 YSYEKL. The CDR3 sequence: CASSQVVETEAFF. CDR3 bases: TGCGCCAGCAGCCAAGTTGTGGAGACTGAAGCTTTCTTT.

This clonotype was seen only a few times. Lacking the conserved final phenylalanine or tryptophan, this CDR3 likely reflects a read error. It is unclear where the CDR3 begins or ends on the DNA, so no DNA is shown, and the CDR3 is as TCRdb lists it. The rearrangement links TRBV7-6 to TRBJ2-7; the DNA was not compared with TRBD2, the D call given in the table. From its first to its last residue, the CDR3 has 13 amino acids. Germline V gene lookup returns CDR1 SGHVS and CDR2 FNYEAQ. CDR3: CASSSEAGGWLPL.

The chain carries TRBV5-1 and TRBJ2-7; D is tentatively TRBD1 or TRBD2 (5 bases each). The V gene's germline CDR1 is SGHRS and CDR2 YFSETQ. V lost 0 bases, J lost 2 bases, and 9 bases lay in between. The CDR3 totals 14 residues. CDR3: CASSLEVGAYEQYF. In nucleotides, the CDR3 is TGCGCCAGCAGCTTGGAAGTGGGGGCCTACGAGCAGTACTTC.

The J gene is TRBJ2-2, the V gene TRBV12-3 or TRBV12-4; D not resolved. The CDR3 extends over 15 amino acids. The V and J ends lost 7 bases and 0 bases respectively, with 12 bases between them. The CDR3 DNA sequence: TGTGCCAGCAACTCCCCGACGGCGAACACCGGGGAGCTGTTTTTT. Translating it yields CASNSPTANTGELFF.

This chain links TRBV12-3 or TRBV12-4 with TRBJ1-2; D remains unclear. The CDR3 has 16 residues. Deletions cut 6 bases from V and 1 base from J, with 18 bases between. The CDR3 loop reads CASSRTIATDNYGYTF. For the CDR3, the DNA is TGTGCCAGCAGCCGTACAATAGCTACAGATAACTATGGCTACACCTTC.

This clonotype occurred a few times. The rearrangement uses TRBV7-9 and TRBJ2-1, with 7 positions matching TRBD2. The germline CDR1 and CDR2 sequences are SEHNR and FQNEAQ (reference sequence). Trimming took 4 bases from V and 3 from J; bases not matched to a gene: 9. This CDR3 has 16 amino acids. The CDR3 sequence: CASSSMTSRDYNEQFF. For the CDR3, the DNA is TGTGCCAGCAGCTCCATGACTAGCAGGGACTACAATGAGCAGTTCTTC.

This clonotype was observed a few times. This chain uses TRBV21-1 with TRBJ2-3; the table's D call, TRBD1, was not checked against the DNA. TRBV21-1 is deemed a pseudogene. CDR3 size: 12 residues. The CDR3 loop reads CATQGVADTQYF. The CDR3 nucleotides read TGTGCCACCCAGGGGGTTGCAGATACGCAGTATTTT.

The chain recombines TRBV5-4 with TRBJ2-7; TRBD1 might be the D (8 bases). The germline gives CDR1 SGHNT, CDR2 YYREEE (reference sequence). The CDR3 runs to 13 residues. V was shortened by 3 bases and J by 4 bases, with 11 bases between the two germline ends. The CDR3 bases are TGTGCCAGCAGCTCACAGGGGGGGTACGAGCAGTACGTC. It is translated as CASSSQGGYEQYV.

The V call is TRBV15, the J call TRBJ2-2, with D maybe TRBD2 (6 bases). Trimming took off 1 base at V and 2 bases at J, with 8 bases between the two ends. The CDR3 covers 15 residues. Germline assignment: CDR1 LNHNV and CDR2 YYDKDF (reference sequence). CDR3 region: CATSRGLVNTGELFF. Written as DNA, the CDR3 is TGTGCCACCAGCAGAGGACTAGTTAACACCGGGGAGCTGTTTTTT.

This clonotype has only a few counts. The chain employs TRBV5-1 and TRBJ2-7; 9 nucleotides align to TRBD1. This CDR3 has 17 residues. Trimming removed 2 bases from V and 1 base from J; junction bases left unmatched: 10. CDR1 is SGHRS and CDR2 is YFSETQ in the germline V gene. The CDR3 bases are TGCGCCAGCAGCTTCGGGACAGGGCTTACTTCTTCCTACGAGCAGTACTTC. This sequence encodes CASSFGTGLTSSYEQYF.

This clonotype was counted a few times. The V call is TRBV4-3, the J call TRBJ2-1; D perhaps matches TRBD1 (6 bases). The germline V gene has CDR1 LGHNA and CDR2 YSLEER. The CDR3 sequence is 17 residues long. The germline V and J ends were trimmed by 3 bases and 3 bases, with 18 bases remaining between them. CDR3 amino acids: CASSHRHRENFYNEQFF. The CDR3 nucleotides are TGCGCCAGCAGCCACCGACACAGGGAGAACTTCTACAATGAGCAGTTCTTC.

This clonotype was counted between two and nine times. The rearrangement uses TRBV7-6 and TRBJ1-2; D is unresolved. Germline loops: CDR1 SGHVS, CDR2 FNYEAQ. The CDR3 sequence is 15 residues long. With 1 base removed from V and 8 bases from J, the gap between germline ends came to 17 bases. The CDR3 here is CASSLGPLEGGGYTF. The CDR3, as DNA: TGTGCCAGCAGCTTAGGCCCCCTGGAGGGAGGGGGCTACACCTTC.

This clonotype was seen a handful of times. The V gene is TRBV6-5, the J gene TRBJ2-2, with D possibly being TRBD1 (6 bases). The CDR3 is 17 residues long. V lost 2 bases and J 1 base, leaving 14 bases between the germline ends. Germline V gene sequence: CDR1 MNHEY, CDR2 SVGAGI. Written as DNA, the CDR3 is TGTGCCAGCAGTTACCGCGTTAGGGGACAGAACACCGGGGAGCTGTTTTTT. It encodes CASSYRVRGQNTGELFF.